This T cell receptor beta chain was captured in a study of regulatory and conventional T cells in RAG deficiency. Germline lookup yields CDR1 SGHNT and CDR2 YENEEA. The junction had 14 bases not matched to a gene; V was cut back by 5 bases and J by 6 bases. The length of the CDR3 is 16 residues. Study-level findings and limits: Omenn patients showed >85% Treg-Tconv overlap and shorter CDR3 lengths. Omenn CD25-high CD127-low cells may be activated cells, not true Tregs.

Blood CD4+ CD25-high CD127-low regulatory T cells supplied the genomic DNA template. About this clone itself: Its target is not known.

Sequenced by immunoSEQ multiplex PCR; TCRdb stores in-frame clones only, minus some. Found here are roughly 20,000 clones, about nine tenths of them singletons; the top ten hold 1.4% to 1.5%. These data were also filed under a second study, of regulatory T cells. As that report states: The primer mix had 52 TRBV and 13 TRBJ primers.

This receptor was identified in a human donor in good health. V usage is TRBV11-3 and J usage is TRBJ1-1, with 8 positions matching TRBD1. Specimen: Tregs sorted from blood. The CDR3: CASSTGLQGGRSEAFF. The DNA of the CDR3 is TGTGCCAGCAGCACAGGATTACAGGGGGGCAGATCTGAAGCTTTCTTT.